This entry lists 15 T cell receptor beta chains sequenced from one sample in a study of early T cells in non-severe SARS-CoV-2 infection. TCRdb used MiXCR to reprocess the 5' RACE reads, holding one entry per CDR3 protein. The data show 100,000 to 120,000 distinct CDR3 sequences, roughly an eighth seen once. The specimen was whole blood. These TCRs come from an adult who was a healthcare worker with PCR-confirmed SARS-CoV-2 infection or an uninfected control (not recorded which).

This clonotype was seen many times. The rearrangement uses TRBV6-2 or TRBV6-3 and TRBJ2-1, with 13 positions matching TRBD2. The CDR3 extends over 13 amino acids. In germline, CDR1 is MNHEY, CDR2 SVGEGT. V shed 9 bases, J shed 7 bases, and the junction held 3 bases outside the gene matches. The CDR3 DNA follows: TGTGCCAGTAGGACTAGCGGGGGAAATGAGCAGTTCTTC. It translates to CASRTSGGNEQFF.

This clonotype was observed many times. CDR3: CSVALGGDYEQYF. In nucleotides, the CDR3 is TGCAGCGTTGCGCTGGGGGGGGACTACGAGCAGTACTTC. This chain joins TRBV29-1 and TRBJ2-7, with 7 bases matching TRBD2. Germline CDR1 reads SQVTM; CDR2 reads ANQGSEA. The CDR3 totals 13 residues. V lost 4 bases and J lost 3; bases outside the gene matches: 6.

This clonotype was counted many times. The gene calls are TRBV12-5 and TRBJ1-1; 9 bases fit TRBD1. Trimming cost V 6 bases and J 7 bases; bases outside gene matches: 6. This CDR3 has 13 residues. Germline CDR1 is LGHNT and CDR2 is FRNRAP. CDR3 sequence reads: CASGWDRVIEAFF. CDR3 sequence (DNA): TGTGCTAGTGGCTGGGACAGGGTGATTGAAGCTTTCTTT.

This clonotype was seen at least ten times. The chain employs TRBV7-8 and TRBJ2-6; 8 nucleotides line up with TRBD1. Per germline, CDR1 SGHVS and CDR2 FQNEAQ. V was clipped by 5 bases and J by 0 bases; unmatched bases: 9. CDR3 length: 18 residues. The CDR3 coding sequence is TGTGCCAGCAGCCCCCGGGACAGGACACTCTCTGGGGCCAACGTCCTGACTTTC. Its protein is CASSPRDRTLSGANVLTF.

The CDR3 sequence is CASSGGLNTGELFF. The CDR3 nucleotides read TGTGCCAGCAGCGGGGGACTTAACACCGGGGAGCTGTTTTTT. The V call is TRBV2, the J call TRBJ2-2, with D perhaps matching TRBD2 (6 bases). With 6 bases removed from V and 2 bases from J, the gap between germline ends came to 10 bases. Germline lookup yields CDR1 SNHLY and CDR2 FYNNEI. CDR3 length equals 14 residues.

J is TRBJ2-3 and V is TRBV20-1; possible D gene TRBD1, 5 bases. V dropped 7 bases and J dropped 0 bases, with 8 bases sitting between them. From germline, CDR1 is DFQATT and CDR2 SNEGSKA (reference sequence). CDR3 length: 12 residues. CDR3: CSVGESTDTQYF. The CDR3 DNA is TGCAGTGTAGGGGAAAGCACAGATACGCAGTATTTT.

This clonotype turned up a few times. The rearrangement links TRBV19 to TRBJ2-6; 8 nucleotides agree with TRBD2. V gave up 5 bases and J gave up 2 bases; unmatched junction bases: 11. The CDR3 contains 18 residues. Germline lookup yields CDR1 LNHDA and CDR2 SQIVND (reference sequence). The CDR3 reads CASSLGPAGEAGANVLTF. CDR3 DNA sequence: TGTGCCAGTAGTTTGGGGCCAGCGGGAGAGGCTGGGGCCAACGTCCTGACTTTC.

Regarding this clonotype: A much bigger clone sits one base away, suggesting this may be a read error. This chain links TRBV27 with TRBJ2-3; 10 positions match TRBD1. This CDR3 spans 14 amino acids. CDR1 is MNHEY and CDR2 is SMNVEV in the germline V gene (reference sequence). With V trimmed by 10 bases and J by 4 bases, 8 bases remained unmatched. The CDR3 bases are TGTGCCACTAGGCTTGGGACAGGGGCAGATACGCAGTATTTT. Residues: CATRLGTGADTQYF.

This clonotype was recorded many times. This chain uses TRBV7-9 with TRBJ2-4; no clear D. The V end was cut by 1 base, the J end by 1 base, with 14 bases between. The CDR3 totals 17 residues. Germline CDR1 reads SEHNR; CDR2 reads FQNEAQ (reference sequence). CDR3 protein: CASSLGAGGEAKNIQYF. CDR3 bases: TGTGCCAGCAGCTTAGGGGCAGGTGGTGAGGCCAAAAACATTCAGTACTTC.

This clonotype was observed a few times. The chain uses TRBV14 and TRBJ1-1; perhaps TRBD1 as D (5 bases). CDR1 is SGHDN and CDR2 is FVKESK in the germline V gene. Trimming left V 1 base short and J 11 bases short, with 8 bases between. There are 11 residues in the CDR3. The CDR3 coding sequence is TGTGCCAGCAGCCAAGCGGGGGGGGCTTTCTTT. This encodes CASSQAGGAFF. Together with reference TRBV14 and TRBJ1-1, the CDR3 gives the full variable domain: EAGVTQFPSHSVIEKGQTVTLRCDPISGHDNLYWYRRVMGKEIKFLLHFVKESKQDESGMPNNRFLAERTGGTYSTLKVQPAELEDSGVYFCASSQAGGAFFGQGTRLTVV.

This rearrangement joins TRBV29-1 to TRBJ1-1; D not certain. CDR1 and CDR2 (germline): SQVTM, ANQGSEA. Trimming stripped 6 bases from V and 0 bases from J, with 8 bases between. The CDR3 is made up of 12 amino acids. The CDR3 nucleotides are TGCAGCGTGGGCACGGTGAACACTGAAGCTTTCTTT. It yields the protein CSVGTVNTEAFF.

This clonotype appeared a few times. In DNA form, the CDR3 reads TGCAGTGCTAGAGAAGGGGGGACTCAGCCCCAGCATTTT. Translated, it gives CSAREGGTQPQHF. J is TRBJ1-5 and V is TRBV20-1; tentatively, D is TRBD1 (6 bases). The CDR3 extends over 13 amino acids. Germline assignment: CDR1 DFQATT and CDR2 SNEGSKA (reference sequence). V lost 0 bases and J lost 6, with 9 bases in between.

This clonotype was counted between two and nine times. This rearrangement joins TRBV28 to TRBJ2-3; TRBD1 matches 7 bases. V shed 2 bases, J shed 0 bases, and the junction held 2 bases outside the gene matches. The CDR3 is made up of 15 amino acids. Germline V gene lookup returns CDR1 MDHEN and CDR2 SYDVKM. CDR3 amino acids: CASSLNRGSTDTQYF. As DNA, the CDR3 is TGTGCCAGCAGTTTAAACAGGGGAAGCACAGATACGCAGTATTTT.

This clonotype has ten or more counts. This chain connects TRBV5-1 to TRBJ2-3; tentatively, D is TRBD2 (6 bases). The CDR3 runs to 16 residues. Germline CDR1 SGHRS, CDR2 YFSETQ. The V and J ends lost 0 bases and 3 bases respectively, with 14 bases between them. CDR3 loop: CASSLDIAVGTDTQYF. The CDR3 DNA reads as TGCGCCAGCAGCTTGGATATAGCGGTGGGAACAGATACGCAGTATTTT. Using reference TRBV5-1 and TRBJ2-3 for the parts outside the CDR3, the full variable domain is KAGVTQTPRYLIKTRGQQVTLSCSPISGHRSVSWYQQTPGQGLQFLFEYFSETQRNKGNFPGRFSGRQFSNSRSEMNVSTLELGDSALYLCASSLDIAVGTDTQYFGPGTRLTVL.

This chain uses TRBV6-2 or TRBV6-3 with TRBJ1-1, with 8 bases fitting TRBD1. Germline loops: CDR1 MNHEY, CDR2 SVGEGT. This CDR3 has 14 residues. Trimming took 5 bases from V and 3 from J; bases not matched to a gene: 5. This CDR3 is CASSRQGAYTEAFF. In DNA, the CDR3 is TGTGCCAGCAGTCGTCAGGGGGCCTACACTGAAGCTTTCTTT.